This T cell receptor beta chain was captured in a study of vaccination and CD4 T cells after COVID-19. With the Oncomine TCR Beta short-read assay, DNA from cultured CD4+ T cells was sequenced. Genomic DNA was isolated from CD4+ T cells that had been cultured. Each CDR3 protein gets one entry after TCRdb re-called the PCR reads with MiXCR. The sample has approximately 11,000 distinct CDR3 sequences; around 40% are singletons. Stated treatment: roughly 10-day PBMC culture with coronavirus spike peptide pools or control peptides (ViraFEST assay). Gathering of the CD4+ T cells, from the unexposed donor, took place before the COVID-19 pandemic (2011-2018). At both days 3 and 7, half the medium was replaced with fresh IL-2 medium. The CDR3 extends over 13 amino acids. Between the trimmed V and J ends, which lost 5 bases and 2 bases, there was a span of 10 bases. Germline CDR1 and CDR2: SGHRS and YFSETQ.

This clonotype was found a few times. The antigen remains undetermined. Sequences were obtained from CD4+ T cells from blood, cultured in vitro. The rearrangement links TRBV5-1 to TRBJ2-5; no clear D gene. The sequence was obtained from a human donor in good health. Written as DNA, the CDR3 is TGCGCCAGCAGAACCTTGCCTCAAGAGACCCAGTACTTC. Translated, it gives CASRTLPQETQYF. The entire variable domain, with the rest obtained from reference TRBV5-1 and TRBJ2-5, is as follows: KAGVTQTPRYLIKTRGQQVTLSCSPISGHRSVSWYQQTPGQGLQFLFEYFSETQRNKGNFPGRFSGRQFSNSRSEMNVSTLELGDSALYLCASRTLPQETQYFGPGTRLLVL.